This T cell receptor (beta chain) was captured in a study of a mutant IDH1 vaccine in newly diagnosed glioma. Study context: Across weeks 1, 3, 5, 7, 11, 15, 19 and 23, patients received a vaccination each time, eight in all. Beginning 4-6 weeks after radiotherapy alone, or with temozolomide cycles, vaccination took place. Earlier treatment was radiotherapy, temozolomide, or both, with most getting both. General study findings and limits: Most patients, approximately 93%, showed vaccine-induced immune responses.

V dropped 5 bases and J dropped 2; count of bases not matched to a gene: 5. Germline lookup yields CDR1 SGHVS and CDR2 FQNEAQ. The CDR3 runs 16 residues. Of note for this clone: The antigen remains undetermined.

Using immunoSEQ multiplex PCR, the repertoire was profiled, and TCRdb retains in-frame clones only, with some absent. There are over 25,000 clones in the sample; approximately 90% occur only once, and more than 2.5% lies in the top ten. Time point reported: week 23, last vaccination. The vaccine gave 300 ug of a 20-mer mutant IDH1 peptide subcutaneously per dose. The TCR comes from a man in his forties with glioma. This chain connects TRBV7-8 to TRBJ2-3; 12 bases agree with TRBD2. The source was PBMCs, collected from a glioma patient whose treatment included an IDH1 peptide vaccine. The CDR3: CASSLRTSGNTDTQYF. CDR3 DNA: TGTGCCAGCAGCCTAAGGACTAGCGGGAACACAGATACGCAGTATTTT.